This TCR beta chain was sequenced in a study of beta chain features in type 1 diabetes. Findings of the study overall: Among patients with Type 1 diabetes, TCRB CDR3s were moderately but significantly shorter in every one of the four CD4+ subsets. Naive, central memory and regulatory TCRB repertoires appeared more similar among patients than healthy donors.

CDR1 and CDR2 (germline): MDHEN, SYDVKM. This CDR3 has 12 amino acids. V was shortened by 6 bases and J by 3 bases, with 9 bases between the two germline ends. This clone was observed a handful of times. Its antigen is unidentified. The whole isolated RNA underwent reverse transcription, so sequencing captured expressed TCRB transcripts. The protocol was immunoSEQ multiplex PCR, while the TCRdb copy is restricted to in-frame clones and leaves out a portion. The table lists around 250,000 clones, around 24% of them singletons. This sequence originates from a woman aged 25 to 39 with type 1 diabetes. The chain has TRBV28 and TRBJ2-7, with D unresolved. Sequencing used naive CD4+ T cells from blood. The CDR3 protein is CASSNENYEQYF. Written as DNA, the CDR3 is TGTGCCAGCAGCAATGAGAACTACGAGCAGTACTTC.